This TCR beta chain was identified in a study of cytomegalovirus exposure and HLA in healthy donors. PCR involved 60 Vbeta and 13 Jbeta primers. The data were produced by immunoSEQ multiplex PCR, yet TCRdb's version contains in-frame clones alone and is incomplete. The sample holds 100,000 to 150,000 clones, about 70% seen once. Looked up from germline, CDR1 is MNHEY and CDR2 is SMNVEV (reference sequence). With V trimmed by 2 bases and J by 7 bases, 6 bases remained unmatched. The CDR3 is 14 amino acids. The V and J genes are TRBV27 and TRBJ1-2; TRBD1 matches at 8 bases. Sequencing was done on a sample of PBMCs. The source is a woman in her thirties or forties in good health and CMV-seronegative. CDR3 in amino acids: CASSLGAGGLGYTF. CDR3 nucleotides: TGTGCCAGCAGTTTAGGCGCAGGGGGCCTTGGCTACACCTTC.